A selection of T cell receptor beta chains follows, all from one sample in a study of T-cell reconstitution after alpha-beta-depleted transplantation in children. Each CDR3 protein is one row after TCRdb ran MiXCR on the PCR reads. The sample contains a few hundred thousand distinct CDR3 sequences, 27% of which appear only once. This specimen consisted of PBMCs, obtained before TCRalphabeta/CD19-depleted stem cell transplant. These receptors were obtained from a boy under two years old with Wiskott-Aldrich syndrome, due to receive a stem cell transplant. Each CDR3 is given with its conserved first and last residue. Clone size is shown for a subset of rows, as once, few, many or a class of expanded clone.

j_gene: TRBJ2-1
v_gene: TRBV3-1
abundance: .
CDR3aa: CASSQRLAGEQFF

j_gene: TRBJ2-1
v_gene: TRBV5-8
abundance: .
CDR3aa: CASSPTGTSGNYNEQFF

j_gene: TRBJ2-1
v_gene: TRBV29-1
abundance: .
CDR3aa: CSVVRPAGGSYNEQFF

j_gene: TRBJ2-5
v_gene: TRBV5-1
abundance: few
CDR3aa: CASSVDRAETQYF

j_gene: TRBJ2-7
v_gene: TRBV6-1
abundance: few
CDR3aa: CASSSLILLEQYF

j_gene: TRBJ1-1
v_gene: TRBV20-1
abundance: .
CDR3aa: CSARDFHGSTGTNTEAFF

j_gene: TRBJ2-7
v_gene: TRBV27
abundance: few
CDR3aa: CASSFGKMTGFYEQYF

j_gene: TRBJ2-5
v_gene: TRBV10-3
abundance: few
CDR3aa: CAISEGGMETQYF

j_gene: TRBJ1-1
v_gene: TRBV20-1
abundance: .
CDR3aa: CSAREDEVGVGARAFF

j_gene: TRBJ2-7
v_gene: TRBV5-1
abundance: .
CDR3aa: CASSFLAAADEQYF

j_gene: TRBJ2-3
v_gene: TRBV20-1
abundance: .
CDR3aa: CSARDSGSGTDTQYF

j_gene: TRBJ2-2
v_gene: TRBV6-6
abundance: .
CDR3aa: CASSRANTGELFF

j_gene: TRBJ2-1
v_gene: TRBV20-1
abundance: many
CDR3aa: CSASGLAGYNEQFF

j_gene: TRBJ2-5
v_gene: TRBV7-7
abundance: .
CDR3aa: CASSSFSRENGETQYF

j_gene: TRBJ2-7
v_gene: TRBV3-1
abundance: .
CDR3aa: CASSQRASEQYF

j_gene: TRBJ2-7
v_gene: TRBV5-1
abundance: .
CDR3aa: CASSSGGFSYEQYF

j_gene: TRBJ2-3
v_gene: TRBV10-3
abundance: few
CDR3aa: CAIKDGTSGRAYLDTQYF

j_gene: TRBJ2-1
v_gene: TRBV4-1
abundance: .
CDR3aa: CASSQALRGHNEQFF

j_gene: TRBJ2-3
v_gene: TRBV20-1
abundance: .
CDR3aa: CSAPDRARWDTQYF

j_gene: TRBJ2-7
v_gene: TRBV27
abundance: few
CDR3aa: CASRERDRYGSEQYF

j_gene: TRBJ1-1
v_gene: TRBV29-1
abundance: .
CDR3aa: CSVVGENRNTEAFF

j_gene: TRBJ2-7
v_gene: TRBV29-1
abundance: once
CDR3aa: CSVAPSRGPYEQYF

j_gene: TRBJ2-3
v_gene: TRBV4-2
abundance: .
CDR3aa: CASSQGPTRAVTGTDTQYF

j_gene: TRBJ2-2
v_gene: TRBV11-2
abundance: .
CDR3aa: CASSISPGQDAYGELFF

j_gene: TRBJ1-2
v_gene: TRBV20-1
abundance: .
CDR3aa: CSALRDNYGYTF

j_gene: TRBJ2-2
v_gene: TRBV12-3/TRBV12-4
abundance: .
CDR3aa: CASFEVTGELFF

j_gene: TRBJ1-1
v_gene: TRBV10-3
abundance: .
CDR3aa: CAISDPGRKNTEAFF

j_gene: TRBJ1-6
v_gene: TRBV12-3/TRBV12-4
abundance: few
CDR3aa: CASIRSGTINSPLHF

j_gene: TRBJ1-5
v_gene: TRBV6-2/TRBV6-3
abundance: .
CDR3aa: CASSYGTGAFGPQHF

j_gene: TRBJ2-1
v_gene: TRBV9
abundance: few
CDR3aa: CASSVGQGRDEQFF

j_gene: TRBJ2-5
v_gene: TRBV5-1
abundance: .
CDR3aa: CASSFGDMQETQYF

j_gene: TRBJ2-1
v_gene: TRBV5-1
abundance: few
CDR3aa: CASSLDGLGREQFF

j_gene: TRBJ2-5
v_gene: TRBV27
abundance: .
CDR3aa: CASSGRRLKQETQYF

j_gene: TRBJ1-1
v_gene: TRBV18
abundance: .
CDR3aa: CASSQVSGTGEAFF

j_gene: TRBJ1-5
v_gene: TRBV7-8
abundance: few
CDR3aa: CASSSDRVWQPQHF

j_gene: TRBJ2-2
v_gene: TRBV5-1
abundance: .
CDR3aa: CASSPRLAGDGELFF

j_gene: TRBJ2-5
v_gene: TRBV5-1
abundance: few
CDR3aa: CASSASGVQETQYF

j_gene: TRBJ1-2
v_gene: TRBV7-9
abundance: .
CDR3aa: CASSDDRDGYTF

j_gene: TRBJ2-7
v_gene: TRBV6-1
abundance: few
CDR3aa: CASKGWAGVGANEQYF

j_gene: TRBJ2-1
v_gene: TRBV5-1
abundance: few
CDR3aa: CASSLDLGSNEQFF

j_gene: TRBJ2-3
v_gene: TRBV10-3
abundance: few
CDR3aa: CASAGTNSDTQYF

j_gene: TRBJ1-2
v_gene: TRBV28
abundance: few
CDR3aa: CASSMTGPYGYTF

j_gene: TRBJ2-3
v_gene: TRBV20-1
abundance: .
CDR3aa: CSAMGWRESTDTQYF

j_gene: TRBJ2-1
v_gene: TRBV29-1
abundance: .
CDR3aa: CSVLANPYNEQFF

j_gene: TRBJ2-3
v_gene: TRBV7-2
abundance: .
CDR3aa: CASSTRGFLKGDTHF

j_gene: TRBJ2-5
v_gene: TRBV5-1
abundance: many
CDR3aa: CASSQDQETQYF

j_gene: TRBJ2-7
v_gene: TRBV2
abundance: few
CDR3aa: CASRIGEQYF

j_gene: TRBJ2-5
v_gene: TRBV5-1
abundance: .
CDR3aa: CASRGLAGGQETQYF